The 28 T cell receptor beta chains presented below share a single source sample, sequenced in a study of T cells of healthy individuals (dated by TCRdb to 2016 to 2019). Library preparation used 5' RACE. These reads were obtained on an Illumina MiSeq. TCRdb handled the public reads itself, with Q25 trimming in fastp and clone calling in MiXCR, and kept productive beta chains. Each entry is one CDR3 protein sequence, shown with its most common DNA and genes. Counted in this sample were more than 60,000 distinct CDR3 sequences; 15% to 20% of them appeared once. Of the sample, about 4.7% is held by the ten largest clones. These receptors were taken from a human donor in good health.

The chain recombines TRBV27 with TRBJ2-6; D remains ambiguous. V lost 5 bases to trimming and J lost 6 bases, with 14 bases between them. This CDR3 comprises 15 residues. CDR1 MNHEY and CDR2 SMNVEV come from the germline V gene (reference sequence). CDR3 residues: CASSPGLTVANVLTF. CDR3 DNA sequence: TGTGCCAGCAGTCCCGGGCTCACTGTGGCCAACGTCCTGACTTTC. Full variable domain (rest looked up from reference TRBV27 and TRBJ2-6): EAQVTQNPRYLITVTGKKLTVTCSQNMNHEYMSWYRQDPGLGLRQIYYSMNVEVTDKGDVPEGYKVSRKEKRNFPLILESPSPNQTSLYFCASSPGLTVANVLTFGAGSRLTVL.

This clonotype was detected many times. The V and J genes are TRBV5-1 and TRBJ1-2; TRBD1 agrees at 10 bases. Germline V gene lookup returns CDR1 SGHRS and CDR2 YFSETQ. Germline trimming cut 6 bases from V and 7 bases from J; bases unmatched to any gene: 9. The CDR3 length is 14 residues. The CDR3 reads CASTDGDRGRGYTF. The CDR3 nucleotides read TGCGCCAGCACCGATGGGGACAGGGGACGTGGCTACACCTTC.

This clonotype was recorded a few times. The chain links TRBV18 to TRBJ2-7; 9 bases align to TRBD1. Trimming at V came to 1 base and at J to 0 bases, leaving 1 base not matched to a gene. The V gene's germline CDR1 is KGHSH and CDR2 LQKENI. The CDR3 covers 15 residues. The CDR3 loop is CASSPLTGGSYEQYF. CDR3 DNA sequence: TGTGCCAGCTCACCACTGACAGGGGGCTCCTACGAGCAGTACTTC.

The chain uses TRBV5-1 and TRBJ1-6; D uncertain. The germline V gene has CDR1 SGHRS and CDR2 YFSETQ. The CDR3 totals 17 residues. V was trimmed by 4 bases and J by 1 base, leaving 15 bases between them. CDR3 sequence reads: CASSPDYLGSYNSPLHF. As DNA, the CDR3 is TGCGCCAGCAGCCCGGACTACCTGGGGTCCTATAATTCACCCCTCCACTTT.

Details on this clonotype: One junction end does not reproduce the germline sequence, and a read error may be involved. This chain uses TRBV7-8 with TRBJ1-2, with D perhaps TRBD1 (6 bases). This CDR3 is 13 amino acids long. Germline V gene sequence: CDR1 SGHVS, CDR2 FQNEAQ. The CDR3 coding sequence is TGTGCCAGCAGCTTAGGGGGGGCCAGTGGCTACAACTTC. Translating gives CASSLGGASGYNF.

This clonotype was seen just once. The genes are TRBV5-1 and TRBJ2-7; 8 bases line up with TRBD2. This CDR3 has 15 amino acids. The V and J ends lost 2 bases and 0 bases, in that order; junction bases with no gene match: 4. In germline, CDR1 is SGHRS, CDR2 YFSETQ. The CDR3 loop reads CASSFQRESSYEQYF. The CDR3 bases are TGCGCCAGCAGCTTCCAGCGGGAGAGCTCCTACGAGCAGTACTTC.

The sample holds many counts of this clonotype. The chain employs TRBV5-1 and TRBJ1-5; TRBD1 matches 7 bases. Germline CDR1 reads SGHRS; CDR2 reads YFSETQ. After removal of 3 bases from V and 2 bases from J, the junction contained 5 bases not matched to a gene. The CDR3 is 15 amino acids. The CDR3 region is CASSSGGMGNQPQHF. The CDR3 bases are TGCGCCAGCAGCTCAGGGGGAATGGGCAATCAGCCCCAGCATTTT.

This clonotype has a handful of counts. The genes are TRBV9 and TRBJ2-2; D tentatively reads TRBD1 or TRBD2 (5 bases each). The CDR3 totals 15 residues. Germline V gene lookup returns CDR1 SGDLS and CDR2 YYNGEE. V was shortened by 0 bases and J by 4 bases, with 10 bases between the two germline ends. The chain's CDR3 is CASSVGGTSTGELFF. As DNA, the CDR3 is TGTGCCAGCAGCGTAGGGGGGACGAGCACCGGGGAGCTGTTTTTT.

This clonotype was detected a few times. The genes are TRBV25-1 and TRBJ1-1; D ambiguous. V lost 5 bases to trimming and J lost 1 base, with 17 bases between them. Germline-derived CDR1 and CDR2 are MGHDK and SYGVNS. The CDR3 covers 16 residues. The CDR3 region has the DNA TGTGCCAGCAGTACATTAGGAAGGAGTGGGAACACTGAAGCTTTCTTT. Residues: CASSTLGRSGNTEAFF.

This clonotype has a handful of counts. The chain links TRBV5-1 to TRBJ2-1; 8 bases line up with TRBD2. CDR3 length: 12 amino acids. Per the germline V gene, CDR1 is SGHRS and CDR2 is YFSETQ. The J segment lost 13 bases and the V segment lost 5 bases, leaving 8 bases of the junction unmatched. CDR3 sequence (DNA): TGCGCCAGCAGATCGGGACTAGAATACCAGTTCTTC. Protein sequence: CASRSGLEYQFF.

V is TRBV4-1 and J is TRBJ2-1, with 8 bases matching TRBD2. Germline CDR1 and CDR2: MGHRA and YSYEKL. The ends lost 4 bases at V and 7 bases at J; junction bases unmatched: 3. This CDR3 is built from 13 residues. CDR3: CASSRQRGNEQFF. The CDR3 bases are TGCGCCAGCAGCCGCCAGCGGGGGAATGAGCAGTTCTTC.

This clonotype was observed many times. The chain carries TRBV29-1 and TRBJ1-1, with D unresolved. The V gene lost 7 bases and the J gene lost 4 bases, with 10 bases spanning the gap. CDR3 length: 11 amino acids. The germline gives CDR1 SQVTM, CDR2 ANQGSEA. CDR3 DNA: TGCAGCGCCCACGAGAGCACTGAAGCTTTCTTT. It translates to CSAHESTEAFF.

The chain employs TRBV20-1 and TRBJ2-3, with 8 bases identical to TRBD2. With V trimmed by 5 bases and J by 15 bases, 10 bases remained unmatched. This CDR3 spans 11 amino acids. The germline CDR1 and CDR2 sequences are DFQATT and SNEGSKA (reference sequence). In nucleotides, the CDR3 is TGCAGTGCTCGGGGGGGGGTACCCTTTTATTTT. Translated: CSARGGVPFYF.

This clonotype was found a few times. The rearrangement joins TRBV28 to TRBJ2-7; 14 positions agree with TRBD2. Per germline, CDR1 MDHEN and CDR2 SYDVKM. Trimming at V came to 4 bases and at J to 4 bases, leaving 12 bases not matched to a gene. The CDR3 sequence is 18 residues long. For the CDR3, the DNA is TGTGCCAGCAGTTACCGGAGACTAGCGGGGGGGGGGACATACGAGCAGTACTTC. Translated, it gives CASSYRRLAGGGTYEQYF.

This clonotype was found many times. The rearrangement joins TRBV7-8 to TRBJ1-2; 7 bases are shared with TRBD1. Per germline, CDR1 SGHVS and CDR2 FQNEAQ. V lost 1 base to trimming and J lost 4 bases; unmatched junction nucleotides: 9. CDR3 size: 16 residues. The CDR3 coding sequence is TGTGCCAGCAGCTTAGTTGGGAGGGGGCCGGGCTATGGCTACACCTTC. Translating gives CASSLVGRGPGYGYTF.

This clonotype was counted a few times. This chain links TRBV6-5 with TRBJ2-7; unclear D gene. The CDR3 runs 12 residues. CDR1 and CDR2 (germline): MNHEY, SVGAGI. The ends were cut back, 5 bases at V and 3 bases at J, with 8 bases in the middle. CDR3 in DNA: TGTGCCAGCAGTGGCCCTTACTACGAGCAGTACTTC. Its translation: CASSGPYYEQYF.

A few counts support this clonotype. The chain links TRBV4-1 to TRBJ2-7; D may be TRBD2 (6 bases). The CDR3 runs 15 residues. V was clipped by 2 bases and J by 1 base, with 12 bases between them. CDR1 and CDR2 (germline): MGHRA, YSYEKL. CDR3 nucleotide sequence: TGCGCCAGCAGCCAAAACGCGGGGCCGTCCTACGAGCAGTACTTC. Amino acid sequence: CASSQNAGPSYEQYF.

This clonotype was recorded a few times. V usage is TRBV4-1 and J usage is TRBJ2-7, with a possible D match to TRBD2 (6 bases). V was cut by 0 bases and J by 6 bases, with 18 bases left in between. Germline V gene sequence: CDR1 MGHRA, CDR2 YSYEKL. The CDR3 sequence is 16 residues long. CDR3 in amino acids: CASSQDPGGGYGEQYF. The CDR3 nucleotides read TGCGCCAGCAGCCAAGATCCGGGCGGAGGGTACGGCGAGCAGTACTTC.

Worth noting for this clonotype: One junction end disagrees with the germline gene, perhaps due to a read error. The chain carries TRBV27 and TRBJ2-2, with a tentative D call TRBD2 (5 bases). The CDR3 covers 12 residues. CDR1 MNHEY and CDR2 SMNVEV come from the germline V gene (reference sequence). The CDR3 coding sequence is TGTGCCAGCAGTATGAACACCGGGGAGCTGATTTTT. Amino acids: CASSMNTGELIF.

The table lists this clonotype with many counts. V and J are TRBV6-6 and TRBJ2-2; no clear D gene. With 0 bases removed from V and 0 bases from J, the gap between germline ends came to 8 bases. From germline, CDR1 is MNHNY and CDR2 SVGAGI (reference sequence). The CDR3 sequence is 16 residues long. The CDR3 region is CASSYSSSSNTGELFF. The CDR3 coding sequence is TGTGCCAGCAGTTACTCGTCGAGCTCGAACACCGGGGAGCTGTTTTTT.

This clonotype has a count of ten or more. The rearrangement uses TRBV12-5 and TRBJ1-5; D gene unclear. V lost 0 bases and J 1 base, leaving 10 bases between the germline ends. CDR1 is LGHNT, CDR2 FRNRAP, per germline. The CDR3 extends over 16 amino acids. The CDR3 sequence: CASGLVEGSSNQPQHF. Here the CDR3 DNA reads TGTGCTAGTGGTTTGGTGGAAGGGTCGAGCAATCAGCCCCAGCATTTT.

V is TRBV2 and J is TRBJ2-1; D may be TRBD1 (5 bases). Germline values: CDR1 SNHLY, CDR2 FYNNEI. This CDR3 spans 13 amino acids. The V end was cut by 5 bases, the J end by 8 bases, with 13 bases between. The CDR3 nucleotides are TGTGCCAGCAGTACAGGTATCGGGTATGAGCAGTTCTTC. Protein product: CASSTGIGYEQFF.

The chain recombines TRBV4-1 with TRBJ2-3, with no clear D. Trimming pared 6 bases from V and 2 bases from J, leaving 9 bases between. This CDR3 has 13 residues. CDR1 and CDR2 from the germline V gene are MGHRA and YSYEKL. The CDR3 bases are TGCGCCAGCAGGCCCCCGGCCACAGATACGCAGTATTTT. Protein: CASRPPATDTQYF.

The chain carries TRBV29-1 and TRBJ2-1; 7 bases match TRBD2. The CDR3 contains 15 residues. Germline V lookup: CDR1 SQVTM, CDR2 ANQGSEA. V was clipped by 1 base and J by 5 bases; unmatched bases: 8. CDR3 sequence: CSVEGLKLADNEQFF. The CDR3 DNA reads TGCAGCGTTGAAGGCTTGAAGCTAGCGGACAATGAGCAGTTCTTC.

This clonotype was seen at least ten times. The chain has TRBV6-2 or TRBV6-3 and TRBJ2-2; possible D gene TRBD1, 6 bases. Per germline, CDR1 MNHEY and CDR2 SVGEGT. This CDR3 has 16 residues. V shed 3 bases and J shed 1 base, with 12 bases lying between them. The DNA of the CDR3 is TGTGCCAGCAGTTATTCACCGACAGGGAACACCGGGGAGCTGTTTTTT. Its translation is CASSYSPTGNTGELFF.

The CDR3 nucleotides read TGTGCCAGCAGATCCGGGACAGGAGTAACTGGGGCCAACGTCCTGACTTTC. It encodes CASRSGTGVTGANVLTF. V usage is TRBV9 and J usage is TRBJ2-6; 8 bases align to TRBD1. There are 17 residues in the CDR3. Per germline, CDR1 SGDLS and CDR2 YYNGEE. V was pared by 5 bases and J by 2 bases, with 9 bases of the junction left unmatched.

Comment on this clonotype: Given a much more abundant clone one base away, this may be a read error. CDR3 bases: TGTGCCTGGAGTGTTAAGCGGGGAGCCAAAAACATTCAGTGCTTC. The encoded protein is CAWSVKRGAKNIQCF. The chain carries TRBV30 and TRBJ2-4; 7 bases match TRBD2. This CDR3 spans 15 amino acids. Looked up from germline, CDR1 is GTSNPN and CDR2 is SVGIG (reference sequence).

The chain uses TRBV28 and TRBJ2-2; D remains ambiguous. Germline CDR1 is MDHEN and CDR2 is SYDVKM. Trimming pared 3 bases from V and 0 bases from J, leaving 8 bases between. This CDR3 comprises 15 residues. The CDR3 nucleotides are TGTGCCAGCAGTTTTCGCCTCGCGAACACCGGGGAGCTGTTTTTT. This codes for CASSFRLANTGELFF.